These T cell receptor beta chains were read from a single sample in a study of patients and donors after allogeneic stem cell transplantation. TCRdb passed the RT-PCR reads through MiXCR, listing each CDR3 protein once. The sample comprises 410,000 or so distinct CDR3 sequences, 15% to 20% of which are singletons, and roughly 7.2% rests with the top ten. The sample was blood, either unsorted or a sorted T cell fraction (not recorded which). Every receptor here comes from a human donor who was either an allogeneic HSCT recipient or a stem cell or donor lymphocyte infusion donor (not recorded which). It is not recorded whose cells these are; they may come from a transplant donor. CDR3s include the opening cysteine and the closing phenylalanine or tryptophan. D genes are given only for firm matches. The size field is filled for only some rows; it gives once, few, many or a size class.

TRBV19	TRBJ1-1	.	many	CASSLLGGVNTEAFF	TGTGCCAGTAGCCTTCTAGGGGGAGTGAACACTGAAGCTTTCTTT
TRBV18	TRBJ2-7	.	.	CASSPRRAEQYF	TGTGCCAGCTCACCGCGAAGAGCCGAGCAGTACTTC
TRBV4-1	TRBJ2-7	.	.	CASSRKSQVRRDEQYF	TGCGCCAGCAGCCGGAAGTCTCAGGTGCGGCGCGACGAGCAGTACTTC
TRBV7-2	TRBJ1-3	TRBD1	few	CASSLARPTGGNTIYF	TGTGCCAGCAGCTTAGCCCGCCCGACAGGGGGAAACACCATATATTTT
TRBV7-2	TRBJ1-5	TRBD1	few	CASSLIGTGPDQPQHF	TGTGCCAGCAGCTTGATAGGGACAGGGCCCGATCAGCCCCAGCATTTT
TRBV3-1	TRBJ1-5	.	.	CASSQRRHNQPQHF	TGTGCCAGCAGCCAAAGACGGCACAATCAGCCCCAGCATTTT
TRBV20-1	TRBJ2-1	.	.	CSARARAVPYNEQFF	TGCAGTGCTAGAGCCAGGGCGGTTCCTTACAATGAGCAGTTCTTC
TRBV6-5	TRBJ2-7	TRBD2	.	CASSYSASGSLNEQYF	TGTGCCAGCAGTTACTCGGCTAGCGGGAGTCTAAACGAGCAGTACTTC
TRBV18	TRBJ2-7	TRBD1	.	CASSADRVEQYF	TGTGCCAGCTCGGCAGACAGGGTCGAGCAGTACTTC
TRBV18	TRBJ2-7	.	.	CASSPPGAGQYF	TGTGCCAGCTCACCACCGGGGGCCGGGCAGTACTTC
TRBV6-1	TRBJ2-2	TRBD2	.	CATFRTSGAGELFF	TGTGCCACCTTCAGGACTAGCGGGGCCGGGGAGCTGTTTTTT
TRBV29-1	TRBJ2-6	TRBD1	few	CSASRDSSFSAANVLTF	TGCAGCGCCTCTAGGGACAGTTCCTTCTCTGCGGCCAACGTCCTGACTTTC
TRBV4-1	TRBJ2-1	TRBD2	few	CASSQEVLAGGPRLSEQFF	TGCGCCAGCAGCCAAGAGGTTCTAGCGGGGGGGCCACGATTGTCTGAGCAGTTCTTC
TRBV5-1	TRBJ2-7	TRBD1	many	CASSWGQARSTYEQYF	TGCGCCAGCAGCTGGGGACAGGCGAGATCAACGTACGAGCAGTACTTC
TRBV20-1	TRBJ1-2	.	.	CSVSRQTVDGYTF	TGCAGCGTATCAAGACAGACTGTGGATGGCTACACCTTC
TRBV3-1	TRBJ2-3	TRBD1	.	CASSPDRGFTDTQYF	TGTGCCAGCAGCCCCGACAGGGGGTTCACAGATACGCAGTATTTT
TRBV3-1	TRBJ2-7	TRBD1	few	CASSQERTGGPVEQYF	TGTGCCAGCAGCCAAGAAAGAACAGGGGGTCCTGTTGAGCAGTACTTC
TRBV24-1	TRBJ1-5	.	many	CATSARGKSNQPQHF	TGTGCCACCAGTGCAAGGGGGAAGAGCAATCAGCCCCAGCATTTT
TRBV12-3/TRBV12-4	TRBJ2-5	.	.	CASSFALAGDQETQYF	TGTGCCAGCAGTTTTGCCCTAGCAGGTGATCAAGAGACCCAGTACTTC
TRBV29-1	TRBJ1-1	.	many	CSVQGVMNTEAFF	TGCAGCGTCCAAGGGGTCATGAACACTGAAGCTTTCTTT
TRBV28	TRBJ2-7	.	many	CVTVGRDEQYF	TGTGTGACCGTTGGTAGGGACGAGCAGTACTTC
TRBV4-1	TRBJ2-1	TRBD2	many	CASSREGGEQFF	TGCGCCAGCAGCCGGGAGGGAGGTGAGCAGTTCTTC
TRBV12-3/TRBV12-4	TRBJ2-3	TRBD2	few	CASSSNGGGADTQYF	TGTGCCAGCAGTTCCAACGGGGGGGGGGCAGATACGCAGTATTTT
TRBV7-9	TRBJ1-5	.	few	CASSLEGEDQPQHF	TGTGCCAGCAGCTTAGAGGGTGAGGATCAGCCCCAGCATTTT